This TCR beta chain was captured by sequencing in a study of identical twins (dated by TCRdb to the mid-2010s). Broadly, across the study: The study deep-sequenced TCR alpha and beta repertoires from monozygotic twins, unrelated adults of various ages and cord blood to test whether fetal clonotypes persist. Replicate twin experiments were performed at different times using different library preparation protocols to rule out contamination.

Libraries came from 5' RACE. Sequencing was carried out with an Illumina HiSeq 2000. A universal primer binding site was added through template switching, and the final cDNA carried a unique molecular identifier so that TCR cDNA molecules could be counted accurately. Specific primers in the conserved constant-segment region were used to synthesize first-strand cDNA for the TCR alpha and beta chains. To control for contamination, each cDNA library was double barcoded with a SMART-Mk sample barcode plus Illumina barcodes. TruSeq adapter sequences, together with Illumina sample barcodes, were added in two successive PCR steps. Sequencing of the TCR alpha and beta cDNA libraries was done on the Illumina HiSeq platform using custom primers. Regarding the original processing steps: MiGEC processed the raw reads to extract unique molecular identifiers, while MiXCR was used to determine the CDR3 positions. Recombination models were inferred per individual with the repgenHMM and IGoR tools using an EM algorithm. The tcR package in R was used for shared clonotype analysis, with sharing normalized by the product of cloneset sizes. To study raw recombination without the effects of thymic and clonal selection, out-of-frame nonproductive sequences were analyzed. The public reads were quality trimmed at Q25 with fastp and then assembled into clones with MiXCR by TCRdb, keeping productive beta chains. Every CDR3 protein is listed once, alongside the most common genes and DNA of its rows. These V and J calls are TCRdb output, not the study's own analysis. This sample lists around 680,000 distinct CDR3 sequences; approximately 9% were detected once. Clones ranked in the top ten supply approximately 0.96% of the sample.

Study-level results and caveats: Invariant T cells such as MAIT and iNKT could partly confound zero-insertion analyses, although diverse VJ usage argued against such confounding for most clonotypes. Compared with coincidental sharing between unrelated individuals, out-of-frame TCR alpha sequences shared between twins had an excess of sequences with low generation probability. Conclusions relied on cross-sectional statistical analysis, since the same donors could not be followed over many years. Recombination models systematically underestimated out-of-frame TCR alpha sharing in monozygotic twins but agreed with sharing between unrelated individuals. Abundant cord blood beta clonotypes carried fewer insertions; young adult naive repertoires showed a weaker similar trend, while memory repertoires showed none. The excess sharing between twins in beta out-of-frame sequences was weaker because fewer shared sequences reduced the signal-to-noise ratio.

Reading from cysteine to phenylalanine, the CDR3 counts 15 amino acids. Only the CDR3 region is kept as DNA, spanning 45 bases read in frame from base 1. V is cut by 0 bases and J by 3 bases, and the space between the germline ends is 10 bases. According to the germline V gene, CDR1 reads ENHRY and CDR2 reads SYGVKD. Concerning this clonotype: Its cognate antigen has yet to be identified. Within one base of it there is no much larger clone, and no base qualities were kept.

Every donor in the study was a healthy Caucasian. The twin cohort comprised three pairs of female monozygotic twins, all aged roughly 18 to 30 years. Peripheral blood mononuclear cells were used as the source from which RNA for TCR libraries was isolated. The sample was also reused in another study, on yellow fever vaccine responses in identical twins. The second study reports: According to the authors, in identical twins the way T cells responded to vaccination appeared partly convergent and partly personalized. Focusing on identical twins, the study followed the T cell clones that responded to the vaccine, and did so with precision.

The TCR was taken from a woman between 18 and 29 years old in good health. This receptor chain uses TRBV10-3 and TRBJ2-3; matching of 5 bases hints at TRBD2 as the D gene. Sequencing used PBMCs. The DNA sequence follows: TGTGCCATCAGTGAGTCTGCGGGCAGGACAGATACGCAGTATTTT. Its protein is CAISESAGRTDTQYF.